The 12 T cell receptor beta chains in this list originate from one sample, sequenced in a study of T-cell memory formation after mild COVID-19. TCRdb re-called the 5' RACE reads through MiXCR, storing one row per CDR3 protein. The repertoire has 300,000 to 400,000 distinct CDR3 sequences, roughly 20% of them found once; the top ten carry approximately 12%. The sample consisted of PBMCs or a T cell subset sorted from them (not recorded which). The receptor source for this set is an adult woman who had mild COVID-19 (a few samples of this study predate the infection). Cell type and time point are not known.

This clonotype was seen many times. In DNA form, the CDR3 reads TGTGCCAGCAGCCACACGGCAGGTCTCGAGGGTGAAGCTTTCTTT. Protein product: CASSHTAGLEGEAFF. This chain links TRBV7-2 with TRBJ1-1; D is ambiguous. The CDR3 spans 15 residues. Germline V gene sequence: CDR1 SGHTA, CDR2 FQGNSA. V gave up 5 bases and J gave up 7 bases, with 20 bases separating them. Full variable domain (rest looked up from reference TRBV7-2 and TRBJ1-1): GAGVSQSPSNKVTEKGKDVELRCDPISGHTALYWYRQSLGQGLEFLIYFQGNSAPDKSGLPSDRFSAERTGGSVSTLTIQRTQQEDSAVYLCASSHTAGLEGEAFFGQGTRLTVV.

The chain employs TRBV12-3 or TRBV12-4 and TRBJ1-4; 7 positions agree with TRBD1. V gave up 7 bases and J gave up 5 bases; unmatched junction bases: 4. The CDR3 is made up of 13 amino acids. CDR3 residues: CASTLDRNEKLFF. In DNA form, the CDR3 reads TGTGCCAGCACCTTGGACAGGAATGAAAAACTGTTTTTT.

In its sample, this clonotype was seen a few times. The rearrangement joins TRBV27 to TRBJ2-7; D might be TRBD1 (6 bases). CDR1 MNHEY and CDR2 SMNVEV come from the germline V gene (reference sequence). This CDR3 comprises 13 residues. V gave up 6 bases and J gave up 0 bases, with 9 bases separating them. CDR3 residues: CASSWDTSYEQYF. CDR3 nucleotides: TGTGCCAGCAGCTGGGACACCTCCTACGAGCAGTACTTC.

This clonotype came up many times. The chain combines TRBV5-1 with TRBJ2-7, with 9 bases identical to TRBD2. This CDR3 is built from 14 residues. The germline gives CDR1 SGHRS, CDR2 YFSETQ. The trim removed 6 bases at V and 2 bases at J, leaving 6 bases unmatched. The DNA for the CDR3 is TGCGCCAGCAAACCAGCGGGGGGTGCCTACGAGCAGTACTTC. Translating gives CASKPAGGAYEQYF.

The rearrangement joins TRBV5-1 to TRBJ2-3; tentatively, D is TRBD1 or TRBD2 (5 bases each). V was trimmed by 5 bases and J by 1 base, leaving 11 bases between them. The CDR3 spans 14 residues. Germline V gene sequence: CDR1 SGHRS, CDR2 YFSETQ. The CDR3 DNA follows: TGCGCCAGCAGACGGGACGGTCGCACAGATACGCAGTATTTT. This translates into CASRRDGRTDTQYF.

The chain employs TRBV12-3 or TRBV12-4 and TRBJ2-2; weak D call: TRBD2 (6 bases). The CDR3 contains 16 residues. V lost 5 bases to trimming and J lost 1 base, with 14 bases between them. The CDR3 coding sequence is TGTGCCAGCAGTCCCCAGAGGAGGGAGAACACCGGGGAGCTGTTTTTT. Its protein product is CASSPQRRENTGELFF.

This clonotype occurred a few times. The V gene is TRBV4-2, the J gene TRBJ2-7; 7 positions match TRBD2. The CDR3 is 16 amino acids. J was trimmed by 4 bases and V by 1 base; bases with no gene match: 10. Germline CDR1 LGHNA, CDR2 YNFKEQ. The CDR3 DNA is TGTGCCAGCAGCCAAGCCCTTGGGAGGGCGGATTACGAGCAGTACTTC. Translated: CASSQALGRADYEQYF.

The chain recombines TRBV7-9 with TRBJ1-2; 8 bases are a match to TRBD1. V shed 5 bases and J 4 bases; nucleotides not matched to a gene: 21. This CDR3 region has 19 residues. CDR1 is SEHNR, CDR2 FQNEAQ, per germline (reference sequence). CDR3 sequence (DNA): TGTGCCAGCAGCCACCGCTTGAAAAGGACAGGGACCGAGGGCTATGGCTACACCTTC. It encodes CASSHRLKRTGTEGYGYTF.

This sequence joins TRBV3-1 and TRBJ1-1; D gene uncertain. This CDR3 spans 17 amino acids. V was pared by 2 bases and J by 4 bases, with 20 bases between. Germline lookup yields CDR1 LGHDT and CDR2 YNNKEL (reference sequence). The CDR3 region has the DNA TGTGCCAGCAGCCAACCCATGGGCCAAGGGAGTAGCACTGAAGCTTTCTTT. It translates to CASSQPMGQGSSTEAFF.

Here the CDR3 DNA reads TGTGCCAGCAGTTTAGGGTGGGACAGACCAAACACTGAAGCTTTCTTT. It specifies CASSLGWDRPNTEAFF. V is TRBV28 and J is TRBJ1-1; 7 nucleotides line up with TRBD1. V was clipped by 2 bases and J by 2 bases; unmatched bases: 8. The CDR3 consists of 16 residues. CDR1 and CDR2 from the germline V gene are MDHEN and SYDVKM. Full variable domain (rest looked up from reference TRBV28 and TRBJ1-1): DVKVTQSSRYLVKRTGEKVFLECVQDMDHENMFWYRQDPGLGLRLIYFSYDVKMKEKGDIPEGYSVSREKKERFSLILESASTNQTSMYLCASSLGWDRPNTEAFFGQGTRLTVV.

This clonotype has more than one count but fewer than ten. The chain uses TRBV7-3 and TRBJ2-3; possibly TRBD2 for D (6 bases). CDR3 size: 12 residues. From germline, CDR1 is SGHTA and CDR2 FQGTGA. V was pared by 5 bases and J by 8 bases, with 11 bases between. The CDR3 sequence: CASSASEGTQYF. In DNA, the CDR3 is TGTGCCAGCAGCGCTTCGGAGGGTACGCAGTATTTT.

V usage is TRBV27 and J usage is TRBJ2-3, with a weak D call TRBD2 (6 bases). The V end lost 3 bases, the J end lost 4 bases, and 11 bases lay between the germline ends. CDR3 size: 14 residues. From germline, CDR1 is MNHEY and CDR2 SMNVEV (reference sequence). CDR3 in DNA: TGTGCCAGCAGTTTCGGGTGGGGGGCAGATACGCAGTATTTT. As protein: CASSFGWGADTQYF.